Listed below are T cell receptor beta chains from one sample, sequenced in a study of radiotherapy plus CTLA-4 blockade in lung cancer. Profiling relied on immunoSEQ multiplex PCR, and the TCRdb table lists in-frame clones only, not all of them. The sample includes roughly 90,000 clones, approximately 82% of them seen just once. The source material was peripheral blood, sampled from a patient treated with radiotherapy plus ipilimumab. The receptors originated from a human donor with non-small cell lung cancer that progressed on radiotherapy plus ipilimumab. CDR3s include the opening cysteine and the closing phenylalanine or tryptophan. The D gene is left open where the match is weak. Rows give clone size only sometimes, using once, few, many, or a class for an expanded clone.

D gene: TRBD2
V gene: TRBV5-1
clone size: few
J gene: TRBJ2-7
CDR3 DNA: TGCGCCAGCAGCGCGGGACTAGCGGGAGGGCACGACGAGCAGTACTTC
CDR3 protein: CASSAGLAGGHDEQYF

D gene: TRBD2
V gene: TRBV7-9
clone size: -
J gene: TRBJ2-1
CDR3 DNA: TGTGCCAGCAGCCATAGCGGGATAGGCTACAATGAGCAGTTCTTC
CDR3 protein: CASSHSGIGYNEQFF

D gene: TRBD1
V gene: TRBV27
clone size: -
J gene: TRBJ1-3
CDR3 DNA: TGTGCCAGCAGTCCAAACAGGGGCTCCGGAAACACCATATATTTT
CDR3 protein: CASSPNRGSGNTIYF

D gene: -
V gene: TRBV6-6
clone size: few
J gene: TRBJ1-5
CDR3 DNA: TGTGCCAGCAGCCCCAGGCGGGGGTATGATCAGCCCCAGCATTTT
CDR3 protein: CASSPRRGYDQPQHF

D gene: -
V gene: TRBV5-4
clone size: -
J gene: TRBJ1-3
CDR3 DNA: TGTGCCAGCAGCTTGGACTTTGGAAACACCATATATTTT
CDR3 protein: CASSLDFGNTIYF

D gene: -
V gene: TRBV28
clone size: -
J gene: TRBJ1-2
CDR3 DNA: TGTGCCAGCAGTTCGGGACGTCCCGCCTATGGCTACACCTTC
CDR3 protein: CASSSGRPAYGYTF

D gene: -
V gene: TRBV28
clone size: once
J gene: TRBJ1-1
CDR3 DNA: TGTGCCAGCAGTAGTCCCCGACGGAAGGTTAACACTGAAGCTTTCTTT
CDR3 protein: CASSSPRRKVNTEAFF

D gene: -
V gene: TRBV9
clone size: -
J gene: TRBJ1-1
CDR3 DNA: TGTGCCAGCAGCGCCTGGGGGGTCGGCACTGAAGCTTTCTTT
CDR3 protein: CASSAWGVGTEAFF

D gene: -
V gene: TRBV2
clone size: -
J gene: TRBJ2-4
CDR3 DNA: TGTGCCAGCCGTGGCGGGCTAGCCAAAAACATTCAGTACTTC
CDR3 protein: CASRGGLAKNIQYF

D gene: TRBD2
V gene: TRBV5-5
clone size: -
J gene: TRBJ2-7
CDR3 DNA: TGTGCCAGCAGCTTGGCTCCGATAGCGGGGACTTTCTACGAGCAGTACTTC
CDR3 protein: CASSLAPIAGTFYEQYF

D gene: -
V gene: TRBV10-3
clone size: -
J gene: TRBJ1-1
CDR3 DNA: TGTGCCATCAGTGAGTCGAGTCGGAGGTCGGTGGCTTTCTTT
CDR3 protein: CAISESSRRSVAFF

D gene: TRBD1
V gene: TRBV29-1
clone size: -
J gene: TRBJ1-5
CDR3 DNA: TGCAGCGTCGCAGGGGACAGGGGCGGGCAGCCCCAGCATTTT
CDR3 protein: CSVAGDRGGQPQHF

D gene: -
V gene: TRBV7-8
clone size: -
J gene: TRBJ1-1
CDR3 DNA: TGTGCCAGCAGCCTTGGACTCAGAATGAACACTGAAGCTTTCTTT
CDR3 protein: CASSLGLRMNTEAFF

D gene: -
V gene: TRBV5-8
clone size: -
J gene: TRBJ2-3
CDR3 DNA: TGTGCCAGCAGCTTGTATAGGTCGGGAGCCACAGATACGCAGTATTTT
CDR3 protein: CASSLYRSGATDTQYF

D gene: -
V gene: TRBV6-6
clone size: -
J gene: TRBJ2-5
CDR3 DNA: TGTGCCAGCAGTTACGACCAAGAGACCCAGTACTTC
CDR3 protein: CASSYDQETQYF

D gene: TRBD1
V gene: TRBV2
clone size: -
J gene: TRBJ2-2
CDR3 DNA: TGTGCCAGCAGTAAGAGACAGGGGGACACCGGGGAGCTGTTTTTT
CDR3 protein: CASSKRQGDTGELFF

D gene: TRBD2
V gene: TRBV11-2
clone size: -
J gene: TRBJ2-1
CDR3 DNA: TGTGCCAGCAGCTCCCTGTGGAGCGGGAGGATCCATGAGCAGTTCTTC
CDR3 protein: CASSSLWSGRIHEQFF

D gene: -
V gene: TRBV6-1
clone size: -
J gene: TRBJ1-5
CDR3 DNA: TGTGCCAGCATTGAAGAACAGCTCAATCAGCCCCAGCATTTT
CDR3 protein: CASIEEQLNQPQHF

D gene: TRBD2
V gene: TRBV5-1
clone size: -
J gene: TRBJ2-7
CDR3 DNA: TGCGCCAGCAGCTTGGAGGGTAGCGGGAGCTCCTACGAGCAGTACTTC
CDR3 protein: CASSLEGSGSSYEQYF

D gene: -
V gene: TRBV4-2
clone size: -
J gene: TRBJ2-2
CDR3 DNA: TGTGCCAGCAGCCAAGATATCTATGGGGAGCTGTTTTTT
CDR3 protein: CASSQDIYGELFF

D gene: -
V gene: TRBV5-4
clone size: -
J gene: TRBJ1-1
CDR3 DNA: TGTGCCAGCAGCTCATACAGGACAAACTCCAACACTGAAGCTTTCTTT
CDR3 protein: CASSSYRTNSNTEAFF

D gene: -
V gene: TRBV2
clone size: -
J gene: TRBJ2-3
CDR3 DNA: TGTGCCAGCAGTGAAGTAGGCAGCACAGATACGCAGTATTTT
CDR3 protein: CASSEVGSTDTQYF

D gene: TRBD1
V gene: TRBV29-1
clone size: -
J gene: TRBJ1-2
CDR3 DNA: TGCAGCGTTGAACCAGGCCCAACAGGGGGCTATGGCTACACCTTC
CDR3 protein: CSVEPGPTGGYGYTF

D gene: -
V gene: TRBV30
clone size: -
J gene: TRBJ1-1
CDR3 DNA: TGTGCCTGGAGTGTGGGGCTCGGGGGCACTGAAGCTTTCTTT
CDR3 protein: CAWSVGLGGTEAFF

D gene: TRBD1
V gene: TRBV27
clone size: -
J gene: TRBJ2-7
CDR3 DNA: TGTGCCACCAGACGTGGGACAGGGGTCTACGAGCAGTACTTC
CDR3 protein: CATRRGTGVYEQYF

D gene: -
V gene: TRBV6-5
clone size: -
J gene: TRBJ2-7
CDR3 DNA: TGTGCCAGCAGTTACTCACGGGACGCTATCTACGAGCAGTACTTC
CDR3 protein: CASSYSRDAIYEQYF

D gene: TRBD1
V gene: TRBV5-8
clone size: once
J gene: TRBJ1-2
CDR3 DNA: TGTGCCAGCAGCTGGTCCGGGACAGGGGGGAACTATGGCTACACCTTC
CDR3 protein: CASSWSGTGGNYGYTF

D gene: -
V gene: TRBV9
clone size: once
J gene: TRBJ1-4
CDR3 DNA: TGTGCCAGCAGCGACCTCAGCGGGGGAAGTGAAAAACTGTTTTTT
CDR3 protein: CASSDLSGGSEKLFF

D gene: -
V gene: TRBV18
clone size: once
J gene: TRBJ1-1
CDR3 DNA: TGTGCCAGCTCACCGATCGGGGGTGCGGTCACTGAAGCTTTCTTT
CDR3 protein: CASSPIGGAVTEAFF

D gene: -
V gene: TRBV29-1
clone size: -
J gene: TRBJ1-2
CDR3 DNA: TGCAGCGTACTGAAAGATGGCTACACCTTC
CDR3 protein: CSVLKDGYTF

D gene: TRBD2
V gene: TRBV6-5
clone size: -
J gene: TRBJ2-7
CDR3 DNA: TGTGCCAGCAGTTATCTAGCGGAGCCCCTAGACGAGCAGTACTTC
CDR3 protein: CASSYLAEPLDEQYF

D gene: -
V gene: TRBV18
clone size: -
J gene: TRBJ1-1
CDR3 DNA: TGTGCCAGCTCACCTGGGGTGAACACTGAAGCTTTCTTT
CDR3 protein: CASSPGVNTEAFF

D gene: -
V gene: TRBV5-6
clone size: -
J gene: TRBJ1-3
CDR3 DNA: TGTGCCAGCAGCCTAGACAGCCCTGGAAACACCATATATTTT
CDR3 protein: CASSLDSPGNTIYF

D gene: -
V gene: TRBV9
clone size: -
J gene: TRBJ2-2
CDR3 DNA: TGTGCCAGCAGCGTAGGAACCGGGGAGCTGTTTTTT
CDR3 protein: CASSVGTGELFF

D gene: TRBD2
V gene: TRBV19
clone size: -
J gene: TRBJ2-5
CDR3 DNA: TGTGCCAGTAAACCCAGGGAGGGGGAGACCCAGTACTTC
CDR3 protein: CASKPREGETQYF

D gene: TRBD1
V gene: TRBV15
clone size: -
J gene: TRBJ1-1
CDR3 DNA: TGTGCCACCAGCAGAGAGGAGACAGGGGCTGGGGACACTGAAGCTTTCTTT
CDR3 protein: CATSREETGAGDTEAFF

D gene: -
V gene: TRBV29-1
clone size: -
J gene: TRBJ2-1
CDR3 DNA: TGCAGCGTTGAGGAGCATCCGTTCTTC
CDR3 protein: CSVEEHPFF

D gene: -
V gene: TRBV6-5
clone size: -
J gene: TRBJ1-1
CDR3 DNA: TGTGCCAGCAGTTACCCGGGACAAAAGAACACTGAAGCTTTCTTT
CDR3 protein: CASSYPGQKNTEAFF

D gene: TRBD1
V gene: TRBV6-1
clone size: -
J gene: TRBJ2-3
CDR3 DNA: TGTGCCAGCAGTGAGACCCCCGGGACAGGGCTCCCCACAGATACGCAGTATTTT
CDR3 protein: CASSETPGTGLPTDTQYF

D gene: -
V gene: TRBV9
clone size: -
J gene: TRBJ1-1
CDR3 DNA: TGTGCCAGCAGCGTTGCGACGGATATGAGGGCTGAAGCTTTCTTT
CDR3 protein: CASSVATDMRAEAFF

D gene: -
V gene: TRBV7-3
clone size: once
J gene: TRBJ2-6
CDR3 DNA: TGTGCCAGCAGTGGCGCCAACTCTGGGGCCAACGTCCTGACTTTC
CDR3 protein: CASSGANSGANVLTF